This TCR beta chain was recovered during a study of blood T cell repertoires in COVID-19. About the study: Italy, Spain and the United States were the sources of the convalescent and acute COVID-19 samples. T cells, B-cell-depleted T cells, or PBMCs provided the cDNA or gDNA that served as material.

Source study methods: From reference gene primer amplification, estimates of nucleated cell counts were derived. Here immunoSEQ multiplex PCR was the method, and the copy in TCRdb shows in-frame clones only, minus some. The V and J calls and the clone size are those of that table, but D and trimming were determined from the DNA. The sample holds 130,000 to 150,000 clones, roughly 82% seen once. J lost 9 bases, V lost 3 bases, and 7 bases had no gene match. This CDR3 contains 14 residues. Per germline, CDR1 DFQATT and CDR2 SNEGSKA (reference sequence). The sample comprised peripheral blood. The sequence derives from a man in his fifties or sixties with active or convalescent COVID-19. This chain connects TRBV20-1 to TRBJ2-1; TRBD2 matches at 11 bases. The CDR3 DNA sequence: TGCAGTGCTAGTGGTAGCGGGAGGGCCGGTGAGCAGTTCTTC. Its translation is CSASGSGRAGEQFF.